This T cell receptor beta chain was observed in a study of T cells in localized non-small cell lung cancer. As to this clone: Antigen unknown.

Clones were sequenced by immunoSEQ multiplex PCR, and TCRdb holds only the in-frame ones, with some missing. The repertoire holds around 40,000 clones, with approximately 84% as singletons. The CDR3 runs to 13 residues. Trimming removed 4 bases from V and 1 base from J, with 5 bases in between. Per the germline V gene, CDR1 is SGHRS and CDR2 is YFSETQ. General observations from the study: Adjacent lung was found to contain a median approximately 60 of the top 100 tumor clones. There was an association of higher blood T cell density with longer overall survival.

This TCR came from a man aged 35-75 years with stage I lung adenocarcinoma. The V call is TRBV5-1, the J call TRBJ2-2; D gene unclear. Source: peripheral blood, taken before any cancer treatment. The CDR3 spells CASSVGNTGELFF. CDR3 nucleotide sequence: TGCGCCAGCAGCGTCGGGAACACCGGGGAGCTGTTTTTT.